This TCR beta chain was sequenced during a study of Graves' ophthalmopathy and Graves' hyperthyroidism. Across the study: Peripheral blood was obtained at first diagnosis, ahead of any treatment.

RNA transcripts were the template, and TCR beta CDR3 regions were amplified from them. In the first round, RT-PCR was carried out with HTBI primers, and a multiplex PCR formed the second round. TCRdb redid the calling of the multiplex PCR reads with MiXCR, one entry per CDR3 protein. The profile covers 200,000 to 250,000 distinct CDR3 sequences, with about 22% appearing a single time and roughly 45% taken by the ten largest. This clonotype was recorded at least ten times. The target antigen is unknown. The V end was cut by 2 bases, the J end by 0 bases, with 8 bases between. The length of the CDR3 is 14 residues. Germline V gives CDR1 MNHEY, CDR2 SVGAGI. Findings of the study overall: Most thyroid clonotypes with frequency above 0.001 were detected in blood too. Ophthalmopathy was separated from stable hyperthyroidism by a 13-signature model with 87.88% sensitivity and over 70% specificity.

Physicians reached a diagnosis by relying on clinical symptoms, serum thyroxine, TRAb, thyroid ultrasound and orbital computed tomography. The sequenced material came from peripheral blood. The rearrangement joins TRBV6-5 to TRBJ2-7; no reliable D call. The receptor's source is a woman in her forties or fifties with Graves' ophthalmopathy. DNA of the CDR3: TGTGCCAGCAGTTACAAGTTTCCCTCCTACGAGCAGTACTTC. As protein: CASSYKFPSYEQYF.